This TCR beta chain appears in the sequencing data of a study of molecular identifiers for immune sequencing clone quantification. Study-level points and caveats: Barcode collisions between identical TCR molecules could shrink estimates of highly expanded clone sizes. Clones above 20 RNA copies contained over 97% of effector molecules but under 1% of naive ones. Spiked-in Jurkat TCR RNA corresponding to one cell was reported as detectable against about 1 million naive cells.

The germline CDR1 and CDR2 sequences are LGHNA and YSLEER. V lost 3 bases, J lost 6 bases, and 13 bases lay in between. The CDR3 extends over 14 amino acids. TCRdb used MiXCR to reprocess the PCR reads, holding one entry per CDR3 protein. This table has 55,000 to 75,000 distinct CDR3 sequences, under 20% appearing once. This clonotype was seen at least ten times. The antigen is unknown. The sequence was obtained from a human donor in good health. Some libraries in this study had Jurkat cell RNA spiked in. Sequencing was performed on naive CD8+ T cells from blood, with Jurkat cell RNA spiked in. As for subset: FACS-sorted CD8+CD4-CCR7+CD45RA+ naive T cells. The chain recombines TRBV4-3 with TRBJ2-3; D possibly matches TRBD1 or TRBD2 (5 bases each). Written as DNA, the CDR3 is TGCGCCAGCAGCCACCTTGGGGACCTTGATACGCAGTATTTT. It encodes CASSHLGDLDTQYF.